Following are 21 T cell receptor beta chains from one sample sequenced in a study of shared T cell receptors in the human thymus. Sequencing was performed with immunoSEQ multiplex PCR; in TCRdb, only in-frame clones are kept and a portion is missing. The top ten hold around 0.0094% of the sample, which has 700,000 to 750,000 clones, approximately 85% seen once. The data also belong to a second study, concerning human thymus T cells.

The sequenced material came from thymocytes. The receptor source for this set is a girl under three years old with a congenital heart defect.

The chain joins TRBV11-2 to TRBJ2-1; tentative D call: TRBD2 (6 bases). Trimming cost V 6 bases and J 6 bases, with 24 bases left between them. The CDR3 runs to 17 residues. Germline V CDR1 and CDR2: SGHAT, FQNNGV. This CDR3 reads CASRFTPPGRSGNEQFF. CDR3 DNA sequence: TGTGCCAGCAGGTTCACTCCCCCAGGGAGGTCAGGCAATGAGCAGTTCTTC.

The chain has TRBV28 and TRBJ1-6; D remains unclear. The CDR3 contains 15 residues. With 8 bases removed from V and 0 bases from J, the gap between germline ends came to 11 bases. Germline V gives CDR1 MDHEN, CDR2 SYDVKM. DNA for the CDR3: TGTGCCAGCGCCGACACGCACTCCTATAATTCACCCCTCCACTTT. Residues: CASADTHSYNSPLHF.

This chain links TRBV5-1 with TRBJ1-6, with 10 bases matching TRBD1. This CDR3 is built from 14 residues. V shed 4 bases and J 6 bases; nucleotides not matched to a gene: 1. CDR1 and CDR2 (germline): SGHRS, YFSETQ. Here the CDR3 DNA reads TGCGCCAGCAGCCGGGACAGGGGTAATTCACCCCTCCACTTT. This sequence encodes CASSRDRGNSPLHF.

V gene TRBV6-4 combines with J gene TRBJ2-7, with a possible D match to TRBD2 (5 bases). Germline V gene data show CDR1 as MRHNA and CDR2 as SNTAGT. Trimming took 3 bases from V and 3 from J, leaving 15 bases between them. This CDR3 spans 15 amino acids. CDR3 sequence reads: CASSERPSEGYEQYF. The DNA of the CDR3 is TGTGCCAGCAGTGAGAGGCCATCTGAGGGCTACGAGCAGTACTTC.

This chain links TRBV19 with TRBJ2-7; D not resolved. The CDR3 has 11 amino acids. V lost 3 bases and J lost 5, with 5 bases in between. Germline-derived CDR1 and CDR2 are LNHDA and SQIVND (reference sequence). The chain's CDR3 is CASSMADEQYF. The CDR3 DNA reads TGTGCCAGTAGTATGGCGGACGAGCAGTACTTC. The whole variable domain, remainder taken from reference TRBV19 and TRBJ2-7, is DGGITQSPKYLFRKEGQNVTLSCEQNLNHDAMYWYRQDPGQGLRLIYYSQIVNDFQKGDIAEGYSVSREKKESFPLTVTSAQKNPTAFYLCASSMADEQYFGPGTRLTVT.

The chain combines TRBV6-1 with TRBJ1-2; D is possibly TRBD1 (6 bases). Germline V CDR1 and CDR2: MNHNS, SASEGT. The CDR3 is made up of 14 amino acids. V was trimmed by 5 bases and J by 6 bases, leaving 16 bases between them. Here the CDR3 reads CASSRPYRVNGYTF. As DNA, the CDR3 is TGTGCCAGCAGTCGACCTTACAGGGTCAATGGCTACACCTTC.

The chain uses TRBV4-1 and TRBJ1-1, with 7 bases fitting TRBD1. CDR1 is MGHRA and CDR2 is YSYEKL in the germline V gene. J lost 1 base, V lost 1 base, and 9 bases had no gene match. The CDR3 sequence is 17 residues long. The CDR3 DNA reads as TGCGCCAGCAGCCAAGGCTCGAAGGGACAGAGGAACACTGAAGCTTTCTTT. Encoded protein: CASSQGSKGQRNTEAFF.

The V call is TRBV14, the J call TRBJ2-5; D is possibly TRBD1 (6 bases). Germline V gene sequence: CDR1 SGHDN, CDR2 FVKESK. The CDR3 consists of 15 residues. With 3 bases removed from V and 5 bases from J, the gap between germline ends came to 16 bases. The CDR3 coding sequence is TGTGCCAGCAGCCATAACTCGGACAGAGGGGAGACCCAGTACTTC. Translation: CASSHNSDRGETQYF. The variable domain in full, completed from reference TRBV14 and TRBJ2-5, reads EAGVTQFPSHSVIEKGQTVTLRCDPISGHDNLYWYRRVMGKEIKFLLHFVKESKQDESGMPNNRFLAERTGGTYSTLKVQPAELEDSGVYFCASSHNSDRGETQYFGPGTRLLVL.

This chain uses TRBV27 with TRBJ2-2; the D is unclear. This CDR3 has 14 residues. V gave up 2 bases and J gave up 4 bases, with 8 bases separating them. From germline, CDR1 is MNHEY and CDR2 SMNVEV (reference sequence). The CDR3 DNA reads TGTGCCAGCAGTTTACAGGTCATCACCGGGGAGCTGTTTTTT. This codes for CASSLQVITGELFF.

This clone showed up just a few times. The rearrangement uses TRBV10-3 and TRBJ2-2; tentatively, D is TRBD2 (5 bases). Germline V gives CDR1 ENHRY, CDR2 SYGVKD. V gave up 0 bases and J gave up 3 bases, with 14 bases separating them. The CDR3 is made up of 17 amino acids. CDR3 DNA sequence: TGTGCCATCAGTGAGTCGAGTGGAGGTCGGGACACCGGGGAGCTGTTTTTT. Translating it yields CAISESSGGRDTGELFF.

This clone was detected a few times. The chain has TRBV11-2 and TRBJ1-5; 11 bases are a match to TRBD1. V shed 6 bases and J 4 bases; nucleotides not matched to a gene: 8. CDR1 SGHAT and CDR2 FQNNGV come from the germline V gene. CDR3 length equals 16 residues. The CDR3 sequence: CASSPGTGGRNQPQHF. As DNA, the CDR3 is TGTGCCAGCAGTCCCGGGACAGGGGGAAGGAATCAGCCCCAGCATTTT. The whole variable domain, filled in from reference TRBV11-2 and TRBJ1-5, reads EAGVAQSPRYKIIEKRQSVAFWCNPISGHATLYWYQQILGQGPKLLIQFQNNGVVDDSQLPKDRFSAERLKGVDSTLKIQPAKLEDSAVYLCASSPGTGGRNQPQHFGDGTRLSIL.

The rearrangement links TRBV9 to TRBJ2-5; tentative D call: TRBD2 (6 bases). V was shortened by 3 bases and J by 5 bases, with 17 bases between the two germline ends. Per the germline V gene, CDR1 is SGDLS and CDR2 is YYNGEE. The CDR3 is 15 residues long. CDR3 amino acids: CASSADGLSGETQYF. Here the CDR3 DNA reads TGTGCCAGCAGCGCCGACGGACTCAGCGGGGAGACCCAGTACTTC.

CDR3 residues: CASSQEGDSSFQETQYF. The CDR3 bases are TGCGCCAGCAGCCAAGAGGGGGACAGCTCCTTCCAAGAGACCCAGTACTTC. The chain uses TRBV4-3 and TRBJ2-5; 7 bases are shared with TRBD1. J was trimmed by 1 base and V by 0 bases; bases with no gene match: 8. Looked up from germline, CDR1 is LGHNA and CDR2 is YSLEER. The CDR3 covers 17 residues.

CDR3 amino acids: CASSIAGAAYNEQFF. The CDR3 DNA follows: TGTGCCAGCAGTATAGCGGGGGCCGCCTACAATGAGCAGTTCTTC. V usage is TRBV27 and J usage is TRBJ2-1, with 9 bases fitting TRBD2. The germline CDR1 and CDR2 sequences are MNHEY and SMNVEV (reference sequence). Losses at the gene ends were 5 bases for V and 2 bases for J; bases not matched to a gene: 4. This CDR3 has 15 residues.

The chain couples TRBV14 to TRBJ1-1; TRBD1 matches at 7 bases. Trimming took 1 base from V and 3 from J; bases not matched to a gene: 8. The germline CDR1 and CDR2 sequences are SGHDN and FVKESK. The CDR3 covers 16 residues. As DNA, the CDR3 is TGTGCCAGCAGCCAAGGGGGTACTGACAGGGACACTGAAGCTTTCTTT. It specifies CASSQGGTDRDTEAFF.

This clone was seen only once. CDR3 coding DNA: TGTGCCAGCAGTCGGACAGGGAGTAGCAATCAGCCCCAGCATTTT. It codes for CASSRTGSSNQPQHF. The chain links TRBV6-5 to TRBJ1-5; 8 nucleotides line up with TRBD1. This CDR3 region has 15 residues. The V segment lost 5 bases and the J segment 0 bases; nucleotides outside the gene matches: 3. CDR1 and CDR2 from the germline V gene are MNHEY and SVGAGI.

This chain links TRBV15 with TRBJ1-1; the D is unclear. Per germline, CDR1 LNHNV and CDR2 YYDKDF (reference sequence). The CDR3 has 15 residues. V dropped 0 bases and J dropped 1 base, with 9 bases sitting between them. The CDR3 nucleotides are TGTGCCACCAGCAGAGATGATTGGCAGAACACTGAAGCTTTCTTT. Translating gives CATSRDDWQNTEAFF.

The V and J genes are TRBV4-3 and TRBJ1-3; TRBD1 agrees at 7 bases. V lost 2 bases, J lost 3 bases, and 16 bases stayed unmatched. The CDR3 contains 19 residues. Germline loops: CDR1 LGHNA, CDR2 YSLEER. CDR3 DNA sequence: TGCGCCAGCAGCCAACCCCGGGACAGTGAAACCTGGGATGGAAACACCATATATTTT. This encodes CASSQPRDSETWDGNTIYF.

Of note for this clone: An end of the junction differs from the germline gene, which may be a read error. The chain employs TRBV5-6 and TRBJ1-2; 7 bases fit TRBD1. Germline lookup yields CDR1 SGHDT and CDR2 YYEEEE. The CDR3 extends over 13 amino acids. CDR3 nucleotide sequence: TGTGCCAGCAGTCACGGACAGGACACCCTTCCCCCCTTC. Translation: CASSHGQDTLPPF.

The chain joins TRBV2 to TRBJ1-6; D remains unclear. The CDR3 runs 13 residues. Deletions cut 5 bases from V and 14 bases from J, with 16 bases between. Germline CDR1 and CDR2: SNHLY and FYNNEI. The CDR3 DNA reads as TGTGCCAGCAGTTGGGCGATGATTCGTACCCTCCACTTT. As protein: CASSWAMIRTLHF.

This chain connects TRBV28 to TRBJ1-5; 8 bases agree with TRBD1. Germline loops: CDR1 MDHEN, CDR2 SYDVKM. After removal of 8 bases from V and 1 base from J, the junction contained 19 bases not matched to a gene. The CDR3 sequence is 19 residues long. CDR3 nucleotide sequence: TGTGCCAGCTCCCAGAAGGGGACAGGACCACTTGTCAGCAATCAGCCCCAGCATTTT. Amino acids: CASSQKGTGPLVSNQPQHF.